Listed here are 27 T cell receptor beta chains from one sample, sequenced in a study of T cell repertoires in cytomegalovirus infection. TCRdb itself ran the reads through MiXCR, one entry per CDR3 protein. The top ten hold 12% of the sample, which has about 830,000 distinct CDR3 sequences, 30% to 35% seen once. The antigens for these receptors are not known. The sample consisted of cultured CD8+ T cells from PBMCs, taken from culture after CMV antigen stimulation. The source of these receptors is a human donor in good health (CMV status not recorded). Some clones in this sample may be carry-over from other donors' samples.

This clonotype was counted only a few times. The chain uses TRBV7-9 and TRBJ1-3; TRBD1 is a possible D gene (5 bases). The ends were cut back, 5 bases at V and 4 bases at J, with 9 bases in the middle. CDR3 length equals 13 residues. CDR1 is SEHNR and CDR2 is FQNEAQ in the germline V gene (reference sequence). This CDR3 reads CASSRGMGNTIYF. The CDR3 DNA reads TGTGCCAGCAGCCGGGGGATGGGAAACACCATATATTTT.

The genes are TRBV4-1 and TRBJ1-2; D unresolved. Trimming removed 3 bases at V and 8 bases at J, with 13 bases between. The CDR3 is 13 amino acids. Germline V CDR1 and CDR2: MGHRA, YSYEKL. DNA of the CDR3: TGCGCCAGCAGCCACCCGGAAGGGCGGGGCTACACCTTC. Protein sequence: CASSHPEGRGYTF.

Many counts were recorded for this clonotype. J is TRBJ2-1 and V is TRBV7-2, with D possibly matching TRBD2 (6 bases). Trimming took 4 bases from V and 6 from J, leaving 16 bases between them. The CDR3 is made up of 15 amino acids. Germline V CDR1 and CDR2: SGHTA, FQGNSA. Here the CDR3 reads CASSSTTRGSNEQFF. DNA for the CDR3: TGTGCCAGCAGCTCGACGACTAGAGGGTCCAATGAGCAGTTCTTC.

This clonotype has more than one count but fewer than ten. The chain carries TRBV10-3 and TRBJ2-3, with 12 bases identical to TRBD2. CDR3 length: 17 amino acids. The V segment lost 4 bases and the J segment 0 bases; nucleotides outside the gene matches: 5. Germline loops: CDR1 ENHRY, CDR2 SYGVKD. DNA of the CDR3: TGTGCCATCAGTGGACTAGCGGGGGCCCTAAGCACAGATACGCAGTATTTT. Translated, it gives CAISGLAGALSTDTQYF.

The chain has TRBV6-6 and TRBJ1-3; tentatively, D is TRBD1 (6 bases). The CDR3 has 16 residues. V lost 3 bases, J lost 0 bases, and 12 bases lay in between. Germline CDR1 MNHNY, CDR2 SVGAGI (reference sequence). CDR3 nucleotide sequence: TGTGCCAGCAGTTATCCCGGGACACACTCTGGAAACACCATATATTTT. It encodes CASSYPGTHSGNTIYF.

As to this clonotype: This may come from a read error, since a much larger clone is one base off. The chain couples TRBV7-8 to TRBJ2-3; no clear D. The germline gives CDR1 SGHVS, CDR2 FQNEAQ. The CDR3 has 13 amino acids. Here the CDR3 reads CASGLIRSDTQYF. The CDR3 DNA sequence: TGTGCCAGCGGCTTAATTCGCTCAGATACGCAGTATTTT. Together with reference TRBV7-8 and TRBJ2-3, the CDR3 gives the full variable domain: GAGVSQSPRYKVAKRGQDVALRCDPISGHVSLFWYQQALGQGPEFLTYFQNEAQLDKSGLPSDRFFAERPEGSVSTLKIQRTQQEDSAVYLCASGLIRSDTQYFGPGTRLTVL.

This sequence joins TRBV5-6 and TRBJ1-1; D is uncertain. The germline gives CDR1 SGHDT, CDR2 YYEEEE. The CDR3 covers 15 residues. The V end was cut by 0 bases, the J end by 2 bases, with 11 bases between. CDR3 sequence: CASSLEPYENTEAFF. The CDR3 nucleotides are TGTGCCAGCAGCTTGGAACCCTACGAAAACACTGAAGCTTTCTTT.

V usage is TRBV20-1 and J usage is TRBJ2-7; D is tentatively TRBD1 or TRBD2 (5 bases each). Germline V gene sequence: CDR1 DFQATT, CDR2 SNEGSKA (reference sequence). Trimming removed 6 bases at V and 4 bases at J, with 16 bases between. CDR3 length equals 13 residues. In DNA form, the CDR3 reads TGCAGTGCGTCCGGGACGGAGAAATACGAGCAGTACGTC. Amino acid sequence: CSASGTEKYEQYV.

This clonotype has a handful of counts. The chain joins TRBV19 to TRBJ2-3, with a tentative D call TRBD2 (6 bases). CDR1 and CDR2 (germline): LNHDA, SQIVND (reference sequence). CDR3 size: 15 residues. Trimming pared 5 bases from V and 0 bases from J, leaving 12 bases between. The chain's CDR3 is CASSRPAGSTDTQYF. The CDR3 DNA reads TGTGCCAGTAGTCGGCCAGCGGGTAGCACAGATACGCAGTATTTT.

At least ten counts were recorded for this clonotype. The chain couples TRBV6-5 to TRBJ2-2; D not resolved. V lost 1 base to trimming and J lost 7 bases, with 10 bases between them. CDR3 length equals 14 residues. Germline CDR1 reads MNHEY; CDR2 reads SVGAGI. The CDR3 loop is CASSYFSGVGELFF. CDR3 DNA sequence: TGTGCCAGCAGTTACTTCTCGGGTGTCGGGGAGCTGTTTTTT.

The gene calls are TRBV7-6 and TRBJ2-5; 7 bases are a match to TRBD2. The length of the CDR3 is 15 residues. Germline V gene sequence: CDR1 SGHVS, CDR2 FNYEAQ. Losses at the gene ends were 3 bases for V and 0 bases for J; bases not matched to a gene: 4. The CDR3 loop is CASSFSGNYQETQYF. The DNA for the CDR3 is TGTGCCAGCAGCTTCAGCGGGAACTACCAAGAGACCCAGTACTTC.

V usage is TRBV4-1 and J usage is TRBJ2-3; 10 bases fit TRBD1. The CDR3 is made up of 16 amino acids. Germline V lookup: CDR1 MGHRA, CDR2 YSYEKL. V lost 4 bases, J lost 3 bases, and 7 bases stayed unmatched. CDR3 sequence (DNA): TGCGCCAGCAGCCCTTTACCGGGACAGGGGACAGATACGCAGTATTTT. Translating gives CASSPLPGQGTDTQYF.

With regard to this clonotype: Being one base from a much bigger clone, this may be a read error. Since the CDR3 does not end with the conserved phenylalanine or tryptophan, this likely comes from a read error. CDR3 region: CASSLGPLNTEAFS. CDR3 coding DNA: TGTGCCAGCAGCTTAGGTCCGTTGAACACTGAAGCTTTCTCT. The gene calls are TRBV7-6 and TRBJ1-1; no definite D call. The CDR3 contains 14 residues. The V end was cut by 1 base, the J end by 0 bases, with 6 bases between. The germline V gene encodes CDR1 SGHVS and CDR2 FNYEAQ.

This clonotype was seen repeatedly, ten times or more. CDR3 protein: CASSLTGGRAEKLFF. The CDR3 DNA sequence: TGTGCCAGCAGCTTAACCGGGGGCAGGGCCGAAAAACTGTTTTTT. The V gene is TRBV7-6, the J gene TRBJ1-4; weak D call: TRBD1 (6 bases). Trimming took off 2 bases at V and 8 bases at J, with 15 bases between the two ends. The CDR3 runs 15 residues. Germline V CDR1 and CDR2: SGHVS, FNYEAQ.

J is TRBJ2-7 and V is TRBV7-8; 11 positions match TRBD2. Germline lookup yields CDR1 SGHVS and CDR2 FQNEAQ. This CDR3 has 18 amino acids. V was clipped by 2 bases and J by 3 bases; unmatched bases: 12. CDR3 amino acids: CASSLLAGGSGRVYEQYV. The CDR3 DNA reads TGTGCCAGCAGCTTACTAGCGGGGGGATCTGGGCGAGTCTACGAGCAGTACGTC.

This chain links TRBV28 with TRBJ2-7; the D gene is possibly TRBD2 (5 bases). Deletions cut 5 bases from V and 2 bases from J, with 16 bases between. CDR3 size: 15 residues. From germline, CDR1 is MDHEN and CDR2 SYDVKM. CDR3 sequence (DNA): TGTGCCAGCAGTCCCCCGGGAAATCCCACCTACGAGCAGTACTTC. Encoded protein: CASSPPGNPTYEQYF.

The chain employs TRBV6-2 or TRBV6-3 and TRBJ2-5, with 9 positions matching TRBD2. The CDR3 extends over 15 amino acids. The germline V gene encodes CDR1 MNHEY and CDR2 SVGEGT. The J segment lost 2 bases and the V segment lost 5 bases, leaving 6 bases of the junction unmatched. The CDR3 DNA sequence: TGTGCCAGCAGTCTAGCGGGGCTGGGGCAAGAGACCCAGTACTTC. Its protein product is CASSLAGLGQETQYF.

The table lists this clonotype with a few counts. The chain uses TRBV14 and TRBJ2-7; TRBD1 matches 10 bases. Germline V gene lookup returns CDR1 SGHDN and CDR2 FVKESK. This CDR3 has 18 amino acids. The V segment lost 1 base and the J segment 2 bases; nucleotides outside the gene matches: 11. The CDR3 DNA sequence: TGTGCCAGCAGCCAAGGCAGATACCGGGACAGGGGCCCCTACGAGCAGTACTTC. Translating it yields CASSQGRYRDRGPYEQYF.

V gene TRBV14 combines with J gene TRBJ2-7, with D possibly matching TRBD1 (6 bases). V lost 5 bases to trimming and J lost 3 bases, with 11 bases between them. Germline CDR1 and CDR2: SGHDN and FVKESK. This CDR3 is built from 13 residues. The CDR3 spells CASSAYRVYEQYF. In DNA form, the CDR3 reads TGTGCCAGCAGCGCCTACAGGGTCTACGAGCAGTACTTC.

This clonotype was seen a handful of times. The chain recombines TRBV15 with TRBJ1-3; D gene unclear. V was clipped by 0 bases and J by 4 bases, with 10 bases between them. The CDR3 contains 15 residues. CDR1 and CDR2 (germline): LNHNV, YYDKDF (reference sequence). The CDR3 DNA is TGTGCCACCAGCAGAGACCGTAATAGGGGAAACACCATATATTTT. Residues: CATSRDRNRGNTIYF.

This clonotype was recorded at least ten times. The chain links TRBV7-9 to TRBJ1-4; D gene uncertain. Trimming removed 5 bases from V and 0 bases from J, with 10 bases in between. The CDR3 is 15 residues long. Germline-derived CDR1 and CDR2 are SEHNR and FQNEAQ (reference sequence). CDR3 DNA sequence: TGTGCCAGCAGCCCTCCCGGCCCAACTAATGAAAAACTGTTTTTT. Residues: CASSPPGPTNEKLFF.

Ten or more counts support this clonotype. The J gene is TRBJ2-2, the V gene TRBV7-8, with 10 bases aligning to TRBD2. Germline V gives CDR1 SGHVS, CDR2 FQNEAQ. This CDR3 contains 19 residues. The trim removed 5 bases at V and 9 bases at J, leaving 21 bases unmatched. The CDR3 reads CASSASQDLAGVTRRELFF. CDR3 DNA: TGTGCCAGCAGCGCAAGCCAAGATCTAGCGGGGGTGACTAGGAGGGAGCTGTTTTTT.

J is TRBJ2-1 and V is TRBV27; no clear D. CDR1 is MNHEY and CDR2 is SMNVEV in the germline V gene (reference sequence). The CDR3 loop spans 15 amino acids. Trimming took 7 bases from V and 0 from J, leaving 13 bases between them. The CDR3 sequence is CASMVGFSSYNEQFF. CDR3 nucleotides: TGTGCCAGCATGGTCGGGTTTAGCTCCTACAATGAGCAGTTCTTC.

The rearrangement links TRBV7-2 to TRBJ2-3; 8 bases align to TRBD2. The CDR3 runs 18 residues. The trim removed 2 bases at V and 2 bases at J, leaving 12 bases unmatched. Looked up from germline, CDR1 is SGHTA and CDR2 is FQGNSA. The CDR3, as DNA: TGTGCCAGCAGCTTAATTAAGCGGGGGAGATGGGTCACAGATACGCAGTATTTT. Translating it yields CASSLIKRGRWVTDTQYF.

This rearrangement joins TRBV19 to TRBJ2-1; no definite D call. Looked up from germline, CDR1 is LNHDA and CDR2 is SQIVND (reference sequence). The CDR3 is 15 residues long. V gave up 8 bases and J gave up 0 bases, with 14 bases separating them. CDR3: CASGMAASSYNEQFF. The CDR3 DNA sequence: TGTGCCAGTGGAATGGCGGCGAGCTCCTACAATGAGCAGTTCTTC.

J is TRBJ2-5 and V is TRBV5-1, with 11 nucleotides matching TRBD2. This CDR3 comprises 16 residues. The V gene's germline CDR1 is SGHRS and CDR2 YFSETQ. V gave up 4 bases and J gave up 5 bases; unmatched junction bases: 10. The CDR3 DNA is TGCGCCAGCAGCCAAGCGGTAGCGGGGGGGCCGGAGACCCAGTACTTC. Translated, it gives CASSQAVAGGPETQYF. The complete variable domain, with remaining parts taken from reference TRBV5-1 and TRBJ2-5, reads KAGVTQTPRYLIKTRGQQVTLSCSPISGHRSVSWYQQTPGQGLQFLFEYFSETQRNKGNFPGRFSGRQFSNSRSEMNVSTLELGDSALYLCASSQAVAGGPETQYFGPGTRLLVL.

The rearrangement links TRBV24-1 to TRBJ2-3; weak D call: TRBD1 (6 bases). The V and J ends lost 4 bases and 4 bases respectively, with 11 bases between them. Germline V CDR1 and CDR2: KGHDR, SFDVKD. CDR3 length: 14 amino acids. The CDR3 DNA is TGTGCCACCAGTGAAACAGGGTCGGCAGATACGCAGTATTTT. The encoded protein is CATSETGSADTQYF.